This note documents a single TCR beta chain sequence. Its target is not known. One end of the junction does not line up with germline, which may come from a read error. This sample was included in a study of blood T cells in healthy people across ages. Study-wide results and limits: Roughly linear age-related decline in beta diversity appeared, significant by age around 40.

CDR3 size: 16 residues. The V gene's germline CDR1 is DFQATT and CDR2 SNEGSKA (reference sequence). Together with a sample-barcoded 5' primer, a J-beta primer mix was included in a second PCR lasting roughly 6 to 12 cycles. TCRdb passed the 5' RACE reads through MiXCR, listing each CDR3 protein once. Here the sample spans 1.5 million to 2 million distinct CDR3 sequences, 40% to 55% being singletons. The V gene is TRBV20-1, the J gene TRBJ2-1, with a possible D match to TRBD2 (6 bases). This sequence originates from a woman aged 40 to 50 in good health. Sequencing was done on a sample of blood. The CDR3 bases are TGCAGTGCTAGATTCACGGGGGACGATCCCTACAGTGAGCAGTTCTTC. Amino acids: CSARFTGDDPYSEQFF.